The 11 T cell receptor beta chains listed next were all sequenced from one sample in a study of blood T cell repertoires in COVID-19. TCRdb keeps only in-frame clones here, not all; method: immunoSEQ multiplex PCR. The sample carries approximately 100,000 clones, 87% recorded once. Sequenced input: peripheral blood. These receptors were taken from a man aged 45-65 years with acute or convalescent COVID-19.

The chain combines TRBV28 with TRBJ2-1; TRBD2 aligns across 11 bases. CDR1 and CDR2 (germline): MDHEN, SYDVKM. The V gene end was trimmed by 4 bases and the J gene end by 6 bases; junction bases not matched to a gene: 8. The CDR3 has 16 amino acids. The CDR3 nucleotides are TGTGCCAGCAGTTCAATTACCGGGACTAGCGGCAATGAGCAGTTCTTC. It is translated as CASSSITGTSGNEQFF.

This clone came up once. CDR3 in amino acids: CASSLVPRGNGEQYF. The CDR3 DNA reads TGTGCCAGCAGCTTAGTCCCCAGGGGGAACGGGGAGCAGTACTTC. The genes are TRBV7-2 and TRBJ2-7; 7 nucleotides align to TRBD1. The CDR3 has 15 residues. Germline-derived CDR1 and CDR2 are SGHTA and FQGNSA. V lost 1 base to trimming and J lost 7 bases; unmatched junction nucleotides: 10. Looking up the rest from reference TRBV7-2 and TRBJ2-7 gives the full variable domain: GAGVSQSPSNKVTEKGKDVELRCDPISGHTALYWYRQSLGQGLEFLIYFQGNSAPDKSGLPSDRFSAERTGGSVSTLTIQRTQQEDSAVYLCASSLVPRGNGEQYFGPGTRLTVT.

This clone was recorded only once. This chain links TRBV5-1 with TRBJ2-7; 8 bases are shared with TRBD2. The trim removed 2 bases at V and 4 bases at J, leaving 8 bases unmatched. Germline V gene data show CDR1 as SGHRS and CDR2 as YFSETQ. CDR3 length equals 15 residues. In DNA, the CDR3 is TGCGCCAGCAGCTTTAGCGGGGATGGGGGGTACGAGCAGTACTTC. It is translated as CASSFSGDGGYEQYF.

The chain recombines TRBV21-1 with TRBJ2-3; the table assigns TRBD2, which was not confirmed against the DNA. TRBV21-1 is an annotated pseudogene. CDR3 length: 15 residues. This chain's CDR3 is CASSKSLEGTDTQYF. The DNA of the CDR3 is TGTGCCAGCAGCAAAAGTCTCGAGGGCACAGATACGCAGTATTTT.

This chain joins TRBV3-1 (or the pseudogene TRBV3-2) and TRBJ1-1; D unresolved. V was trimmed by 4 bases and J by 5 bases, leaving 5 bases between them. Germline CDR1 and CDR2: LGHDT and YNNKEL (reference sequence). CDR3 length: 11 amino acids. The CDR3 is CASSRATEAFF. The CDR3, as DNA: TGTGCCAGCAGCCGGGCGACTGAAGCTTTCTTT.

The gene calls are TRBV28 and TRBJ2-7, with a possible D match to TRBD1 (5 bases). CDR3 length: 13 amino acids. Germline V gene sequence: CDR1 MDHEN, CDR2 SYDVKM. Trimming removed 6 bases from V and 4 bases from J, with 13 bases in between. CDR3 protein: CASSLRTPYEQYF. Here the CDR3 DNA reads TGTGCCAGCAGCCTAAGGACACCGTACGAGCAGTACTTC.

The genes are TRBV9 and TRBJ2-1, with D possibly matching TRBD2 (6 bases). Trimming removed 4 bases at V and 0 bases at J, with 11 bases between. There are 15 residues in the CDR3. Germline CDR1 and CDR2: SGDLS and YYNGEE. CDR3 nucleotide sequence: TGTGCCAGCAGCAGAAGCGGGCCCTCCTACAATGAGCAGTTCTTC. The encoded protein is CASSRSGPSYNEQFF.

This clone was seen just once. The chain carries TRBV5-4 and TRBJ2-3; tentative D call: TRBD2 (5 bases). V was pared by 2 bases and J by 2 bases, with 6 bases between. CDR1 is SGHNT and CDR2 is YYREEE in the germline V gene (reference sequence). This CDR3 contains 13 residues. In nucleotides, the CDR3 is TGTGCCAGCAGCTTTAGCGCCACAGATACGCAGTATTTT. Its translation is CASSFSATDTQYF.

V gene TRBV14 combines with J gene TRBJ2-5; D is perhaps TRBD2 (5 bases). Germline CDR1 and CDR2: SGHDN and FVKESK. V was shortened by 4 bases and J by 6 bases, with 15 bases between the two germline ends. The CDR3 is 14 residues long. The CDR3 sequence is CASSPGAGRKTQYF. DNA for the CDR3: TGTGCCAGCAGCCCAGGCGCGGGTAGAAAGACCCAGTACTTC.

The chain joins TRBV12-5 to TRBJ1-5, with 8 bases fitting TRBD1. V shed 2 bases, J shed 2 bases, and the junction held 5 bases outside the gene matches. Germline CDR1 is LGHNT and CDR2 is FRNRAP. The CDR3 is 16 residues long. Here the CDR3 reads CASGLWQGAGNQPQHF. CDR3 coding DNA: TGTGCTAGTGGTTTGTGGCAGGGGGCTGGCAATCAGCCCCAGCATTTT.

This clone was recorded only once. This rearrangement joins TRBV19 to TRBJ2-7; a weak D match, TRBD1 (6 bases). The ends were cut back, 4 bases at V and 2 bases at J, with 9 bases in the middle. Germline V gene data show CDR1 as LNHDA and CDR2 as SQIVND (reference sequence). The length of the CDR3 is 13 residues. The CDR3 sequence: CASSNRDAYEQYF. The CDR3 nucleotides are TGTGCCAGTAGTAACAGGGATGCCTACGAGCAGTACTTC.